This TCR beta chain comes out of a study of early T cells in non-severe SARS-CoV-2 infection. For the study at large: Bulk RNA from unsorted whole blood was sequenced; chains were unpaired. General study points: CD4 and private specificities were missed by VDJdb matching, which favored anti-spike CD8 responses.

Germline values: CDR1 SGHNT, CDR2 YENEEA. V lost 2 bases to trimming and J lost 4 bases, with 17 bases between them. The CDR3 has 17 amino acids. Unique molecular identifiers (one per individual cDNA molecule) were attached. TCRdb itself ran the 5' RACE reads through MiXCR, one entry per CDR3 protein. The sample carries about 26,000 distinct CDR3 sequences, 4% to 6% recorded once. This clonotype was seen ten or more times. What it binds is unknown. Material: whole blood. This clonotype was obtained from an adult who was a healthcare worker with PCR-confirmed SARS-CoV-2 infection or an uninfected control (not recorded which). This chain uses TRBV11-3 with TRBJ1-4; D may be TRBD1 (6 bases). CDR3 DNA sequence: TGTGCCAGCAGCTTACCGGGACGGGACACGAGTAATGAAAAACTGTTTTTT. It encodes CASSLPGRDTSNEKLFF.